These 4 T cell receptor beta chains were all obtained from the same sample, sequenced in a study of T cell repertoires in cytomegalovirus infection. Each CDR3 protein gets one entry after TCRdb re-called the reads with MiXCR. The table shows 150,000 to 200,000 distinct CDR3 sequences, with 17% occurring only once. Sequencing used CD8+ T cells from PBMCs. The receptor source for this set is a human donor in good health (CMV status not recorded). Some clones in this sample may be carry-over from other donors' samples.

There are a few counts of this clonotype. Written as DNA, the CDR3 is TGTGCCAGCAGTCCCGGGACAGGGATTGAGCAGTTCTTC. Translated, it gives CASSPGTGIEQFF. The J gene is TRBJ2-1, the V gene TRBV27; 9 bases align to TRBD1. CDR1 MNHEY and CDR2 SMNVEV come from the germline V gene (reference sequence). The J segment lost 9 bases and the V segment lost 5 bases, leaving 5 bases of the junction unmatched. This CDR3 has 13 residues.

A few counts support this clonotype. The chain links TRBV9 to TRBJ2-7, with 9 bases lining up with TRBD1. V dropped 4 bases and J dropped 6; count of bases not matched to a gene: 11. CDR1 is SGDLS and CDR2 is YYNGEE in the germline V gene. The length of the CDR3 is 15 residues. The CDR3 bases are TGTGCCAGCAGCTCACAACCGGGACAGGGAGGCGAGCAGTACTTC. Its protein product is CASSSQPGQGGEQYF.

V usage is TRBV5-1 and J usage is TRBJ2-7; D remains ambiguous. CDR1 and CDR2 from the germline V gene are SGHRS and YFSETQ. With 0 bases removed from V and 2 bases from J, the gap between germline ends came to 9 bases. This CDR3 is 14 amino acids long. The CDR3 bases are TGCGCCAGCAGCTTGGAGTCCGCGACCTACGAGCAGTACTTC. It encodes CASSLESATYEQYF.

This clonotype was seen at least ten times. The rearrangement uses TRBV7-9 and TRBJ2-7, with 10 nucleotides matching TRBD2. This CDR3 spans 14 amino acids. With V trimmed by 5 bases and J by 3 bases, 4 bases remained unmatched. The V gene's germline CDR1 is SEHNR and CDR2 FQNEAQ (reference sequence). CDR3 DNA: TGTGCCAGCAGCACACCTAGCGGGGGCTACGAGCAGTACTTC. Translated: CASSTPSGGYEQYF.